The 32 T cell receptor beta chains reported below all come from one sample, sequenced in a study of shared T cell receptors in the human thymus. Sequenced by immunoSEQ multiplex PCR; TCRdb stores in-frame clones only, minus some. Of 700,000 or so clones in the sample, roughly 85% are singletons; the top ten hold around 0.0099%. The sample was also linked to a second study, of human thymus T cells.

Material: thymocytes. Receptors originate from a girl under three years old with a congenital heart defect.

CDR3 loop: CASSSPRRGTDTQYF. The DNA of the CDR3 is TGTGCCAGCAGTTCCCCCCGCCGGGGGACAGATACGCAGTATTTT. This sequence joins TRBV28 and TRBJ2-3; D possibly corresponds to TRBD2 (6 bases). The V end lost 4 bases, the J end lost 3 bases, and 14 bases lay between the germline ends. This CDR3 contains 15 residues. Germline V gene data show CDR1 as MDHEN and CDR2 as SYDVKM.

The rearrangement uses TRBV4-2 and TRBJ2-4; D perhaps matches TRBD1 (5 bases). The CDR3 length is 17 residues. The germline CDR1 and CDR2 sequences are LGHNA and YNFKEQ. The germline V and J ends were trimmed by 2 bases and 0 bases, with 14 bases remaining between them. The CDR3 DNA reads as TGTGCCAGCAGCCAATTAGGACACGATCAAGCCAAAAACATTCAGTACTTC. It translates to CASSQLGHDQAKNIQYF.

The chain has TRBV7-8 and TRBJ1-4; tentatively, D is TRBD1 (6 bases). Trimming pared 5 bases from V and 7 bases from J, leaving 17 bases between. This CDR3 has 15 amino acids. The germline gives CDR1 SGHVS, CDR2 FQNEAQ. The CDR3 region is CASSAPGTRGEKLFF. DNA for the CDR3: TGTGCCAGCAGCGCCCCCGGGACCAGGGGTGAAAAACTGTTTTTT.

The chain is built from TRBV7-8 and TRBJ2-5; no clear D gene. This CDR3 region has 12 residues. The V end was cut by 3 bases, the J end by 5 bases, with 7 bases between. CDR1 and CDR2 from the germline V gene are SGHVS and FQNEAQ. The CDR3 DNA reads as TGTGCCAGCAGCTTCCACGGGGAGACCCAGTACTTC. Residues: CASSFHGETQYF.

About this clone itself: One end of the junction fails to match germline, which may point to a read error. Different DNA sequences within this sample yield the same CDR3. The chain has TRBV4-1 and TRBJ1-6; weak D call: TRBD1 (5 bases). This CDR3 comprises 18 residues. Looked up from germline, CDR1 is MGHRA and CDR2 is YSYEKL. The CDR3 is CASSQEAGYRLSNSPLHF. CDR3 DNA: TGCGCCAGCAGCCAAGAGGCAGGGTATAGACTTAGTAATTCCCCCCTCCACTTT.

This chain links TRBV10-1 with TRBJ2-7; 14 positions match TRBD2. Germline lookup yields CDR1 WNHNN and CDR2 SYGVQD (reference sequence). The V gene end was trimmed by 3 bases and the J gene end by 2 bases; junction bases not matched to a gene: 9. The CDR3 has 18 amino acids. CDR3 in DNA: TGCGCCAGCAGTGAAGCCCGGACTAGCGGGGGGCTCACCTACGAGCAGTACTTC. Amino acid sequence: CASSEARTSGGLTYEQYF.

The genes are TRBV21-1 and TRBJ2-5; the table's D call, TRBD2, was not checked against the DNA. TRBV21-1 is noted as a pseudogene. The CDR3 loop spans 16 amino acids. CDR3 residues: CASSNWSGGGQETQYF. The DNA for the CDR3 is TGTGCCAGCAGCAATTGGTCTGGCGGGGGGCAAGAGACCCAGTACTTC.

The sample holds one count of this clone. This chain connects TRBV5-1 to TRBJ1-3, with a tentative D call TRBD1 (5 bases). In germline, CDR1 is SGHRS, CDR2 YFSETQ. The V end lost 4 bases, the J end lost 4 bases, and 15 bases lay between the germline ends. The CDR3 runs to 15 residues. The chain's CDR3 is CASSLRGLEGNTIYF. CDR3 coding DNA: TGCGCCAGCAGCCTTAGGGGACTGGAAGGAAACACCATATATTTT. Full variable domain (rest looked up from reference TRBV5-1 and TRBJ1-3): KAGVTQTPRYLIKTRGQQVTLSCSPISGHRSVSWYQQTPGQGLQFLFEYFSETQRNKGNFPGRFSGRQFSNSRSEMNVSTLELGDSALYLCASSLRGLEGNTIYFGEGSWLTVV.

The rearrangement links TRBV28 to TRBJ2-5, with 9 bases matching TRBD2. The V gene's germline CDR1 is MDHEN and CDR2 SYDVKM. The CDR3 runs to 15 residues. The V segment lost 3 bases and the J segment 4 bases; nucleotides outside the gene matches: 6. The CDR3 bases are TGTGCCAGCAGTTTCCCCGGACTAGCGCGAGAGACCCAGTACTTC. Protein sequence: CASSFPGLARETQYF.

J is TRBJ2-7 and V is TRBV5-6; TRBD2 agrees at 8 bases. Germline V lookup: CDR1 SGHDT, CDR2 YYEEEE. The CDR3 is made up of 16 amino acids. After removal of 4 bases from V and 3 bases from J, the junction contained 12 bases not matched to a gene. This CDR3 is CASSPPKERGNYEQYF. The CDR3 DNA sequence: TGTGCCAGCAGCCCCCCCAAGGAGCGGGGGAACTACGAGCAGTACTTC.

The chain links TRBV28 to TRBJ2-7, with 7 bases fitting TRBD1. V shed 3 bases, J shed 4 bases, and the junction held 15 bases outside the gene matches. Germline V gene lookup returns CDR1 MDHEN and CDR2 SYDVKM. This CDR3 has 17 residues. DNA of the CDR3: TGTGCCAGCAGTTTTACCCCCCTGGACAGGCCACCTTACGAGCAGTACTTC. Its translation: CASSFTPLDRPPYEQYF.

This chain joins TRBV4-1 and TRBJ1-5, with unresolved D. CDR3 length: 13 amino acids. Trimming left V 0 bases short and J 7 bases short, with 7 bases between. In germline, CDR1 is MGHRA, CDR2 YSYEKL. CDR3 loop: CASSQESRQPQHF. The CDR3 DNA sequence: TGCGCCAGCAGCCAAGAGTCGAGGCAGCCCCAGCATTTT.

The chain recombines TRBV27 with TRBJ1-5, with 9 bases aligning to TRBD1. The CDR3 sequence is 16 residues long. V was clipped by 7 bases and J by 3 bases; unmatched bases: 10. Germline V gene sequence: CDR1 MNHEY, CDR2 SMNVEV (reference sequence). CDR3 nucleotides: TGTGCCAGCAAATTCGCCGGGACAGGGTCCAATCAGCCCCAGCATTTT. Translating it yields CASKFAGTGSNQPQHF.

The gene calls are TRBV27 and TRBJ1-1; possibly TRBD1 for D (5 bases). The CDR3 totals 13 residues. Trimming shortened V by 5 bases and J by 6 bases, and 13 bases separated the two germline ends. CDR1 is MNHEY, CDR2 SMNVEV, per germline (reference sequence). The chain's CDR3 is CASSNPGLAEAFF. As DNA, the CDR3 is TGTGCCAGCAGTAACCCAGGGTTAGCTGAAGCTTTCTTT.

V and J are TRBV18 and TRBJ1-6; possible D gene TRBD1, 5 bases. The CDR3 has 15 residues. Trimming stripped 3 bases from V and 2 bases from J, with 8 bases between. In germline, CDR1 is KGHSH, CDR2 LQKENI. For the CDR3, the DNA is TGTGCCAGCTCACCCTACAGGACCTATAATTCACCCCTCCACTTT. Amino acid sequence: CASSPYRTYNSPLHF.

CDR3 DNA: TGTGCCAGCAGCTTTAGGGGCCCAAAAGTGACCTACGAGCAGTACTTC. Translating gives CASSFRGPKVTYEQYF. The gene calls are TRBV5-8 and TRBJ2-7; D might be TRBD1 (5 bases). Germline-derived CDR1 and CDR2 are SGHTS and YDEGEE. V dropped 2 bases and J dropped 2 bases, with 17 bases sitting between them. This CDR3 contains 16 residues.

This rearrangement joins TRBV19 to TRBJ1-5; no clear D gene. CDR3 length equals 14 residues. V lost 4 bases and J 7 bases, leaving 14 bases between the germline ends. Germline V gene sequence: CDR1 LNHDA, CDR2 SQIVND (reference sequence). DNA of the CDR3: TGTGCCAGTAGTACCCCCGGGTTTCGGCAGCCCCAGCATTTT. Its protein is CASSTPGFRQPQHF.

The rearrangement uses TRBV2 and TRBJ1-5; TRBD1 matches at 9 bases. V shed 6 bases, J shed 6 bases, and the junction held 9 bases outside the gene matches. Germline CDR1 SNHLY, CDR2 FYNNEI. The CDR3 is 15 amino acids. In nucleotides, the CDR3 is TGTGCCAGCAGCGTCCAAGGACAGGGGTGTCAGCCCCAGCATTTT. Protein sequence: CASSVQGQGCQPQHF.

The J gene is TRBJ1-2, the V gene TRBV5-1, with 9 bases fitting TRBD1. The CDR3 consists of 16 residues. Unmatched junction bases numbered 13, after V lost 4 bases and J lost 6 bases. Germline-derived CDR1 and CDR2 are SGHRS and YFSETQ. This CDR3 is CASSPPGDRENHGYTF. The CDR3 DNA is TGCGCCAGCAGCCCGCCCGGGGACAGGGAGAACCATGGCTACACCTTC.

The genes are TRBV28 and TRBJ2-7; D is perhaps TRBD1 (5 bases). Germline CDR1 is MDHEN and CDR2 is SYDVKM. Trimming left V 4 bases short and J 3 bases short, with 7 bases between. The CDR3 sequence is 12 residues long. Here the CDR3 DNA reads TGTGCCAGCAGTTCCAGGGTCTACGAGCAGTACTTC. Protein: CASSSRVYEQYF.

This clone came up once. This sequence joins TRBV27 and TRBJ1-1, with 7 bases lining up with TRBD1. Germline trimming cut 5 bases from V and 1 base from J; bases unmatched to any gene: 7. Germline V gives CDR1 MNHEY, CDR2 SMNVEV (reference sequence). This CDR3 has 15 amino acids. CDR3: CASSPPRQGNTEAFF. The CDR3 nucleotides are TGTGCCAGCAGTCCCCCTCGACAGGGGAACACTGAAGCTTTCTTT.

CDR3 bases: TGTGCCAGCAGCCAGGGCATCGGTAACTATGGCTACACCTTC. The encoded protein is CASSQGIGNYGYTF. V gene TRBV6-1 combines with J gene TRBJ1-2, with D perhaps matching TRBD1 (5 bases). This CDR3 is built from 14 residues. The germline CDR1 and CDR2 sequences are MNHNS and SASEGT. Trimming pared 6 bases from V and 1 base from J, leaving 12 bases between.

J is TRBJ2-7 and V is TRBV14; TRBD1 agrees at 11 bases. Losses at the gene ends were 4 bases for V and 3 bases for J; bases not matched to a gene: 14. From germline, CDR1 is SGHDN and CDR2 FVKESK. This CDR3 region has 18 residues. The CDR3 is CASSPWPHRDRGGYEQYF. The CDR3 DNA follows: TGTGCCAGCAGCCCCTGGCCCCACCGGGACAGGGGGGGCTACGAGCAGTACTTC.

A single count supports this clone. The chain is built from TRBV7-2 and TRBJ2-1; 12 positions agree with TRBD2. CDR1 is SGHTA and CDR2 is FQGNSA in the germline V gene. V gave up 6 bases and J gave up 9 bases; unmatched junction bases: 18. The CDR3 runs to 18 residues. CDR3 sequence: CASRPQDPASGGAVEQFF. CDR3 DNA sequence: TGTGCCAGCAGACCCCAAGACCCGGCTAGCGGGGGGGCTGTTGAGCAGTTCTTC.

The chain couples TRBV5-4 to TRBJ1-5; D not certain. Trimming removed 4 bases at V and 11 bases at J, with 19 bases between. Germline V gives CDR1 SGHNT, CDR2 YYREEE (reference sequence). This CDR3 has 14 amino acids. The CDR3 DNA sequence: TGTGCCAGCAGCCGATACGGACTCTCCAGGTCCCAGCATTTT. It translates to CASSRYGLSRSQHF.

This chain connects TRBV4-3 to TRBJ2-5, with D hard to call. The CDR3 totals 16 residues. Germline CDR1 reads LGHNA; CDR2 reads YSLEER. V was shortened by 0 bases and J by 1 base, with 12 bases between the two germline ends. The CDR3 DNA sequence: TGCGCCAGCAGCCAAGATTGGGCAGAACCCCAAGAGACCCAGTACTTC. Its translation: CASSQDWAEPQETQYF.

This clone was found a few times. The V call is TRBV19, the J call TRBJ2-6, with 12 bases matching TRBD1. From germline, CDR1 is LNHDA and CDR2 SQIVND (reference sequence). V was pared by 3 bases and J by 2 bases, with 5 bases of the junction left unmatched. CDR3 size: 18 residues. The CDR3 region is CASSISGTGGAGANVLTF. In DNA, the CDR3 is TGTGCCAGTAGTATTTCTGGGACAGGGGGCGCTGGGGCCAACGTCCTGACTTTC.

This CDR3 reads CASSRTGGGYGYTF. The CDR3 bases are TGTGCCAGCAGCCGGACAGGGGGGGGCTATGGCTACACCTTC. The chain couples TRBV28 to TRBJ1-2; 10 nucleotides agree with TRBD1. V dropped 6 bases and J dropped 4; count of bases not matched to a gene: 5. Germline assignment: CDR1 MDHEN and CDR2 SYDVKM. CDR3 length equals 14 residues.

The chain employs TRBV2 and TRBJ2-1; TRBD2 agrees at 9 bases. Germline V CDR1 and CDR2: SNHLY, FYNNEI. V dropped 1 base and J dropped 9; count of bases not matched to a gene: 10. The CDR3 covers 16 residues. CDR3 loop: CASSEGWLAGWGEQFF. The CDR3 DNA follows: TGTGCCAGCAGTGAAGGGTGGCTAGCGGGGTGGGGTGAGCAGTTCTTC.

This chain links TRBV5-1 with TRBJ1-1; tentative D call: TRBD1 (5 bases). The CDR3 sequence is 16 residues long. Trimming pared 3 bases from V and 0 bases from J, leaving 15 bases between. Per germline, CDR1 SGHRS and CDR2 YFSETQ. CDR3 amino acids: CASSSRQPFMNTEAFF. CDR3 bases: TGCGCCAGCAGCTCCCGACAGCCCTTCATGAACACTGAAGCTTTCTTT.

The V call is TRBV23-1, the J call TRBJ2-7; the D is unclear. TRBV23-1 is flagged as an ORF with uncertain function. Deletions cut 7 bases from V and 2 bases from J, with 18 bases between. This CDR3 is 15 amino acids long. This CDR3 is CASTPPDTAPYEQYF. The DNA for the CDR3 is TGCGCCAGCACCCCCCCTGACACGGCCCCCTACGAGCAGTACTTC.

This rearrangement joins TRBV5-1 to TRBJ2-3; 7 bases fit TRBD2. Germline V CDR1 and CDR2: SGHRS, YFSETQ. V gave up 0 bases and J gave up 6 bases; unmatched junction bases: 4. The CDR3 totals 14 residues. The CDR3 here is CASSLGGGGDTQYF. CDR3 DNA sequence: TGCGCCAGCAGCTTGGGCGGGGGAGGGGATACGCAGTATTTT.